The 8 T cell receptor beta chains reported below all come from one sample, sequenced in a study of shared clonotypes between healthy human individuals. Generated by immunoSEQ multiplex PCR, the TCRdb table keeps only in-frame clones and is missing some. In the table there are roughly 700,000 clones, under 80% of which are singletons. What was sequenced was memory CD4+ T cells sorted from blood. Subset noted: CD45RA-negative fraction. These receptors all stem from a woman in her twenties or thirties in good health.

The chain recombines TRBV2 with TRBJ2-5; unclear D gene. Germline V gene sequence: CDR1 SNHLY, CDR2 FYNNEI. V lost 2 bases and J 5 bases, leaving 9 bases between the germline ends. This CDR3 region has 13 residues. The CDR3 sequence: CASSELPRETQYF. The CDR3 nucleotides are TGTGCCAGCAGTGAACTGCCCCGGGAGACCCAGTACTTC.

The J gene is TRBJ1-1, the V gene TRBV7-2; no clear D. The germline V gene has CDR1 SGHTA and CDR2 FQGNSA. This CDR3 contains 14 residues. Trimming pared 4 bases from V and 1 base from J, leaving 10 bases between. The CDR3 sequence: CASSSPMENTEAFF. DNA for the CDR3: TGTGCCAGCAGCTCCCCGATGGAGAACACTGAAGCTTTCTTT.

This clone was detected a few times. This rearrangement joins TRBV18 to TRBJ2-7, with 7 bases matching TRBD2. This CDR3 region has 14 residues. The trim removed 3 bases at V and 5 bases at J, leaving 7 bases unmatched. Germline V lookup: CDR1 KGHSH, CDR2 LQKENI. The CDR3 loop reads CASSPGRMVNEQYF. DNA of the CDR3: TGTGCCAGCTCACCCGGGAGGATGGTGAACGAGCAGTACTTC. Together with reference TRBV18 and TRBJ2-7, the CDR3 gives the full variable domain: NAGVMQNPRHLVRRRGQEARLRCSPMKGHSHVYWYRQLPEEGLKFMVYLQKENIIDESGMPKERFSAEFPKEGPSILRIQQVVRGDSAAYFCASSPGRMVNEQYFGPGTRLTVT.

This clone was picked up a small number of times. The V gene is TRBV20-1, the J gene TRBJ2-1; D ambiguous. V dropped 5 bases and J dropped 8 bases, with 7 bases sitting between them. Germline CDR1 reads DFQATT; CDR2 reads SNEGSKA (reference sequence). The CDR3 has 10 amino acids. The CDR3 bases are TGCAGTGCTCTGAGGTATGAGCAGTTCTTC. As protein: CSALRYEQFF.

As regards this clone: Other DNA sequences in the same sample also yield this CDR3. The J gene is TRBJ2-1, the V gene TRBV7-3; 8 bases are shared with TRBD1. Germline V gene lookup returns CDR1 SGHTA and CDR2 FQGTGA. The CDR3 extends over 15 amino acids. V shed 5 bases and J 3 bases; nucleotides not matched to a gene: 6. As DNA, the CDR3 is TGTGCCAGCAGCCTGGGGACAGGCCTCTACAATGAGCAGTTCTTC. Encoded protein: CASSLGTGLYNEQFF.

This clone was found a few times. The chain combines TRBV19 with TRBJ1-2; D remains ambiguous. Trimming removed 6 bases from V and 1 base from J, with 15 bases in between. There are 15 residues in the CDR3. Germline CDR1 reads LNHDA; CDR2 reads SQIVND (reference sequence). The CDR3 spells CASRPSSSVNYGYTF. CDR3 DNA sequence: TGTGCCAGTAGACCCAGCTCTTCAGTTAACTATGGCTACACCTTC. The variable domain in full, completed from reference TRBV19 and TRBJ1-2, reads DGGITQSPKYLFRKEGQNVTLSCEQNLNHDAMYWYRQDPGQGLRLIYYSQIVNDFQKGDIAEGYSVSREKKESFPLTVTSAQKNPTAFYLCASRPSSSVNYGYTFGSGTRLTVV.

This chain links TRBV18 with TRBJ2-6; 7 bases agree with TRBD1. Losses at the gene ends were 4 bases for V and 9 bases for J; bases not matched to a gene: 12. Germline CDR1 and CDR2: KGHSH and LQKENI. CDR3 length equals 16 residues. This CDR3 is CASSRSKGGLDNVLTF. DNA of the CDR3: TGTGCCAGCTCACGGAGCAAAGGGGGCCTCGACAACGTCCTGACTTTC. Supplemented by reference TRBV18 and TRBJ2-6, the full variable domain reads NAGVMQNPRHLVRRRGQEARLRCSPMKGHSHVYWYRQLPEEGLKFMVYLQKENIIDESGMPKERFSAEFPKEGPSILRIQQVVRGDSAAYFCASSRSKGGLDNVLTFGAGSRLTVL.

The chain combines TRBV7-6 with TRBJ1-2; D unclear. The length of the CDR3 is 13 residues. The V gene lost 1 base and the J gene lost 3 bases, with 6 bases spanning the gap. Germline V gene lookup returns CDR1 SGHVS and CDR2 FNYEAQ. The DNA of the CDR3 is TGTGCCAGCAGCTTAGTCGGGGACTATGGCTACACCTTC. Protein: CASSLVGDYGYTF.